A selection of T cell receptor beta chains follows, all from one sample in a study of blood T cell repertoires in COVID-19. Clones were read by immunoSEQ multiplex PCR, and TCRdb kept only the in-frame ones, dropping some. In the table there are more than 300,000 clones, around 87% of which are singletons. What was sequenced was PBMCs or T cells enriched from blood (not recorded which). These receptors all stem from a middle-aged man in a cohort exposed to, infected with or recovered from COVID-19 (not recorded which). Both conserved end residues are part of each CDR3. The order of the fields is clone size, J gene, D gene, CDR3 length, V gene, CDR3 protein, CDR3 DNA. D genes are given only for firm matches. The size of a clone is reported for some rows only, either as once, few or many, or as a class for expanded clones.

clone size: -; J gene: TRBJ2-5; D gene: TRBD2; CDR3 length: 17; V gene: TRBV6-2/TRBV6-3; CDR3 protein: CASSYRRLAGGSSTQYF; CDR3 DNA: TGTGCCAGCAGTTACAGAAGACTAGCGGGAGGGTCTTCGACCCAGTACTTC
clone size: -; J gene: TRBJ1-1; D gene: TRBD1; CDR3 length: 13; V gene: TRBV10-1; CDR3 protein: CASSESNRGRAFF; CDR3 DNA: TGCGCCAGCAGTGAGAGTAACAGGGGGCGAGCTTTCTTT
clone size: -; J gene: TRBJ2-2; D gene: -; CDR3 length: 14; V gene: TRBV5-1; CDR3 protein: CASSLAGVTGELFF; CDR3 DNA: TGCGCCAGCAGCTTGGCAGGGGTCACCGGGGAGCTGTTTTTT
clone size: -; J gene: TRBJ2-1; D gene: TRBD2; CDR3 length: 15; V gene: TRBV5-4; CDR3 protein: CASSFRTSGNNEQFF; CDR3 DNA: TGTGCCAGCAGCTTTCGGACTAGCGGGAACAATGAGCAGTTCTTC
clone size: -; J gene: TRBJ2-7; D gene: TRBD2; CDR3 length: 13; V gene: TRBV7-9; CDR3 protein: CASSFSGAYEQYF; CDR3 DNA: TGTGCCAGCAGTTTTAGCGGGGCCTACGAGCAGTACTTC
clone size: -; J gene: TRBJ2-1; D gene: TRBD2; CDR3 length: 14; V gene: TRBV7-9; CDR3 protein: CASSLGTSLNEQFF; CDR3 DNA: TGTGCCAGCAGCTTAGGGACTAGCTTAAATGAGCAGTTCTTC
clone size: -; J gene: TRBJ2-7; D gene: -; CDR3 length: 11; V gene: TRBV2; CDR3 protein: CASTFSSEQYF; CDR3 DNA: TGTGCCAGCACCTTTAGCTCCGAGCAGTACTTC
clone size: -; J gene: TRBJ1-5; D gene: -; CDR3 length: 12; V gene: TRBV25-1; CDR3 protein: CASSERGQPQHF; CDR3 DNA: TGTGCCAGCAGTGAAAGGGGTCAGCCCCAGCATTTT
clone size: -; J gene: TRBJ2-7; D gene: TRBD1; CDR3 length: 14; V gene: TRBV6-5; CDR3 protein: CASNRIQGAHEQYF; CDR3 DNA: TGTGCCAGCAATCGGATCCAGGGGGCACACGAGCAGTACTTC
clone size: few; J gene: TRBJ1-4; D gene: TRBD1; CDR3 length: 15; V gene: TRBV28; CDR3 protein: CASSFLQGGGEKLFF; CDR3 DNA: TGTGCCAGCAGTTTCCTACAGGGGGGTGGGGAAAAACTGTTTTTT
clone size: -; J gene: TRBJ1-4; D gene: -; CDR3 length: 14; V gene: TRBV30; CDR3 protein: CAWSWGGGREKLFF; CDR3 DNA: TGTGCCTGGAGTTGGGGGGGAGGACGGGAAAAACTGTTTTTT
clone size: -; J gene: TRBJ2-7; D gene: TRBD2; CDR3 length: 18; V gene: TRBV5-5; CDR3 protein: CASSLRTSGRGFVGEQYF; CDR3 DNA: TGTGCCAGCAGCTTAAGGACTAGCGGGAGGGGCTTCGTGGGCGAGCAGTACTTC